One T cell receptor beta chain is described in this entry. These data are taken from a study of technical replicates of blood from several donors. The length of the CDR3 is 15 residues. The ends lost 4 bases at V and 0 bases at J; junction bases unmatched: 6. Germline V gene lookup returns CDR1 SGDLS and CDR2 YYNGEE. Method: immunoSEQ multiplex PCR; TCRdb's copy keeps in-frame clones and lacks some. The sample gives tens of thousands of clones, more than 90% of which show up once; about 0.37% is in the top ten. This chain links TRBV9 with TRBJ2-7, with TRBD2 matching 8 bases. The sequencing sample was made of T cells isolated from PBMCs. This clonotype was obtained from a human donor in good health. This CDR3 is CASSSTGTSSYEQYF. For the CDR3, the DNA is TGTGCCAGCAGCAGTACGGGGACTAGCTCCTACGAGCAGTACTTC.